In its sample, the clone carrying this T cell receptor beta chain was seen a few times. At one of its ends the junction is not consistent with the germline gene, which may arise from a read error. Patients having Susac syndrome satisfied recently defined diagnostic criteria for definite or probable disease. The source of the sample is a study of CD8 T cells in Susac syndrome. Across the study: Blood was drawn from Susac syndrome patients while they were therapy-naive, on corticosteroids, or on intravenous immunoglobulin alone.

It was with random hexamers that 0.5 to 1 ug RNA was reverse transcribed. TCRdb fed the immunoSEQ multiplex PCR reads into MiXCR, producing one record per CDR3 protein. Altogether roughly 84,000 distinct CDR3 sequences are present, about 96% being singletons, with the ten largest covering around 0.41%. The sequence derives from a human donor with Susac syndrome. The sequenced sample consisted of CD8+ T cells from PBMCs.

CDR3 sequence (DNA): TGTGCTAGCAGCTTAGGACAGGGGGGGGATGAGCAGTTCTTC. This encodes CASSLGQGGDEQFF. This chain uses TRBV7-7 with TRBJ2-1, with TRBD1 identical over 10 bases. From germline, CDR1 is SSHAT and CDR2 FNYEAQ (reference sequence). The CDR3 has 14 amino acids.